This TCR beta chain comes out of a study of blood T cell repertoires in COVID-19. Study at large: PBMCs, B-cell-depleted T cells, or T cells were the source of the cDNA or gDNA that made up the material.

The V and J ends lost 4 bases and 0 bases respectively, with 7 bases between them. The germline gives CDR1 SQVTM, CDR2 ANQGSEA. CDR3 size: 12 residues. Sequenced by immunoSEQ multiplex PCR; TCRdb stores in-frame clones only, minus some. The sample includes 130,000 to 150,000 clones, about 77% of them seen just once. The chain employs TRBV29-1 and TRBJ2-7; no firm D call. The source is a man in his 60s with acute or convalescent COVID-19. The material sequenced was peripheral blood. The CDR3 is CSVGHYSYEQYF. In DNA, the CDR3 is TGCAGCGTTGGCCACTACTCCTACGAGCAGTACTTC.